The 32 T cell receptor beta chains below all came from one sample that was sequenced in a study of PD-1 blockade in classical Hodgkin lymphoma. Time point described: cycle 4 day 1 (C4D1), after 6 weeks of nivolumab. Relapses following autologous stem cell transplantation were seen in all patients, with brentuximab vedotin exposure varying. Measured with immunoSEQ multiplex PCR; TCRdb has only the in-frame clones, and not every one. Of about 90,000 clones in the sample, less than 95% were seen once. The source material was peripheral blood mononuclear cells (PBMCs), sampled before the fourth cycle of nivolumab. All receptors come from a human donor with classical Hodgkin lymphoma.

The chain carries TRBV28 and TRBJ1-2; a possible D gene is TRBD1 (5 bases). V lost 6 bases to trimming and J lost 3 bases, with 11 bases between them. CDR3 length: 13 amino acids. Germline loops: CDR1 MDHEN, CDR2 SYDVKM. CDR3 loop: CASRSGTYYGYTF. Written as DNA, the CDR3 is TGTGCCAGCAGAAGCGGGACTTACTATGGCTACACCTTC.

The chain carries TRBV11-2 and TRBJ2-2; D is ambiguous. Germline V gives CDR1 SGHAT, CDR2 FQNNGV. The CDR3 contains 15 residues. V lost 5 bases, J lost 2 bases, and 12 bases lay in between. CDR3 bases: TGTGCCAGCAGCCCCTCGGCTGGCAACACCGGGGAGCTGTTTTTT. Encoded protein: CASSPSAGNTGELFF.

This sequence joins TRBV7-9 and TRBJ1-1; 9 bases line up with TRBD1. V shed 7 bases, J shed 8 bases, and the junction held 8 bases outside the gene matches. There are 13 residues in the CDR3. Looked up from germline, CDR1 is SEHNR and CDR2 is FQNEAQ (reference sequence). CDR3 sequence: CASTRGQGSEAFF. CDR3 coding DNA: TGTGCCAGCACTCGGGGACAGGGCTCCGAAGCTTTCTTT.

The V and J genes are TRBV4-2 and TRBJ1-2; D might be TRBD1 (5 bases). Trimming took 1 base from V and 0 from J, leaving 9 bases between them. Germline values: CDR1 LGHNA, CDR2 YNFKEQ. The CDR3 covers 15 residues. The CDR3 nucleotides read TGTGCCAGCAGCCAAGTGAGAGGGGCTAACTATGGCTACACCTTC. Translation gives CASSQVRGANYGYTF.

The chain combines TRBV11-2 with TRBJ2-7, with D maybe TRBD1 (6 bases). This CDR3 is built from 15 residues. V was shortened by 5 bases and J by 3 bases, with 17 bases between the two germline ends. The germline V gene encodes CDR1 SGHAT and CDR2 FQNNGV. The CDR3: CASSPWAGTHYEQYF. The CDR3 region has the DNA TGTGCCAGCAGCCCGTGGGCCGGGACACACTACGAGCAGTACTTC.

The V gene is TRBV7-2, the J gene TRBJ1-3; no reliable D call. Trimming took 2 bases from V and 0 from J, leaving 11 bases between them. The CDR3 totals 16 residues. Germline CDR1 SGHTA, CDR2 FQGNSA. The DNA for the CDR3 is TGTGCCAGCAGCTTACAAATACCGATCTCTGGAAACACCATATATTTT. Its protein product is CASSLQIPISGNTIYF.

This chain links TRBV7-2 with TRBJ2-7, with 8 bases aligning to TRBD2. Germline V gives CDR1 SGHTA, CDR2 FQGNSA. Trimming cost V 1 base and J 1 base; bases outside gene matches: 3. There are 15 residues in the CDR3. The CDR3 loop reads CASSLGVAGSYEQYF. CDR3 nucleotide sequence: TGTGCCAGCAGCTTAGGGGTAGCGGGATCCTACGAGCAGTACTTC. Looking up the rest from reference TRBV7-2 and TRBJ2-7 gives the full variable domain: GAGVSQSPSNKVTEKGKDVELRCDPISGHTALYWYRQSLGQGLEFLIYFQGNSAPDKSGLPSDRFSAERTGGSVSTLTIQRTQQEDSAVYLCASSLGVAGSYEQYFGPGTRLTVT.

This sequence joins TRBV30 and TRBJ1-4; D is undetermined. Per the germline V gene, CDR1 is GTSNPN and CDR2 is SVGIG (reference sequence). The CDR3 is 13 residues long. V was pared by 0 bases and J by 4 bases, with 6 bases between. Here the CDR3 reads CAWSVGLNEKLFF. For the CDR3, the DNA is TGTGCCTGGAGTGTAGGGCTTAATGAAAAACTGTTTTTT.

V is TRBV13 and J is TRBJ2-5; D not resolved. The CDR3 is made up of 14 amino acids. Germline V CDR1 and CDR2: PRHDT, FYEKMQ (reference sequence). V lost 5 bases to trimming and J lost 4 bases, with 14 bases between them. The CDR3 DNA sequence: TGTGCCAGCAGCCCCGCAACGGGTGGAGAGACCCAGTACTTC. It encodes CASSPATGGETQYF.

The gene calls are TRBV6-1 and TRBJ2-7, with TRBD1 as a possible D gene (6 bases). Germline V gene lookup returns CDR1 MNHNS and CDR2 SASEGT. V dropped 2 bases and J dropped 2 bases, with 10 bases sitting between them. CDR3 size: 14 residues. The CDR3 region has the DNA TGTGCCAGCAGTGAATTGACAGGTCCCTACGAGCAGTACTTC. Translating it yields CASSELTGPYEQYF.

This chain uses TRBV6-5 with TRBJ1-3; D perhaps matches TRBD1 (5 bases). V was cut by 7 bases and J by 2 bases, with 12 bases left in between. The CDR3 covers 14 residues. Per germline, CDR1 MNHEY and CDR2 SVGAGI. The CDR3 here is CASTPMGAGNTIYF. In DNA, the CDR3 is TGTGCCAGCACCCCCATGGGGGCTGGAAACACCATATATTTT.

This chain's CDR3 is CASSIYSGANVLTF. The CDR3 DNA sequence: TGTGCCAGTAGTATTTACTCTGGGGCCAACGTCCTGACTTTC. The chain has TRBV19 and TRBJ2-6, with D unresolved. Germline values: CDR1 LNHDA, CDR2 SQIVND (reference sequence). V was pared by 3 bases and J by 0 bases, with 3 bases between. The CDR3 covers 14 residues. The whole variable domain, remainder taken from reference TRBV19 and TRBJ2-6, is DGGITQSPKYLFRKEGQNVTLSCEQNLNHDAMYWYRQDPGQGLRLIYYSQIVNDFQKGDIAEGYSVSREKKESFPLTVTSAQKNPTAFYLCASSIYSGANVLTFGAGSRLTVL.

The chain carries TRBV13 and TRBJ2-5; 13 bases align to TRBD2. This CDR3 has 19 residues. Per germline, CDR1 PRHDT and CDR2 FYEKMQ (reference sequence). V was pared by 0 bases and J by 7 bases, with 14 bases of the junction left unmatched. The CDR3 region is CASSLGLAGGLGRHGTQYF. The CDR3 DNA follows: TGTGCCAGCAGCTTAGGACTAGCGGGGGGGCTGGGCCGGCACGGGACCCAGTACTTC.

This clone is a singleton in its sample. CDR3: CASRLSGTGDTEAFF. Written as DNA, the CDR3 is TGTGCCAGCAGACTATCCGGGACAGGGGATACTGAAGCTTTCTTT. The chain links TRBV27 to TRBJ1-1, with 10 nucleotides matching TRBD1. With 6 bases clipped from V and 5 bases from J, the junction kept 9 bases outside the gene matches. Germline CDR1 is MNHEY and CDR2 is SMNVEV (reference sequence). CDR3 length equals 15 residues.

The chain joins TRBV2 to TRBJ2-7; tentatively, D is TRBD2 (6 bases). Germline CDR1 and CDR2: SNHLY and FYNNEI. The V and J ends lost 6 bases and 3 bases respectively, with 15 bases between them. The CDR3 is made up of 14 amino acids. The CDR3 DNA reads TGTGCCAGCAGATCCGGGAGTCCTGGCTACGAGCAGTACTTC. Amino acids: CASRSGSPGYEQYF.

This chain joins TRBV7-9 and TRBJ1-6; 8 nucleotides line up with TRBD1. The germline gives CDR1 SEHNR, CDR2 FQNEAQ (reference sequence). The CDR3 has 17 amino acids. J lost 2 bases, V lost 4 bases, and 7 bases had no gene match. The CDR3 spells CASSSTRGQAYNSPLHF. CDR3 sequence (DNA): TGTGCCAGCAGCTCGACGAGGGGACAGGCCTATAATTCACCCCTCCACTTT.

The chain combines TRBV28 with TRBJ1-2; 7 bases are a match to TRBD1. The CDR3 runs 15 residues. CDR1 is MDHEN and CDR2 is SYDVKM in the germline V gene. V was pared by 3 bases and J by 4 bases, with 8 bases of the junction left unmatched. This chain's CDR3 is CASSFRKGQRYGYTF. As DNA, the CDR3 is TGTGCCAGCAGTTTTCGGAAGGGACAGCGCTATGGCTACACCTTC.

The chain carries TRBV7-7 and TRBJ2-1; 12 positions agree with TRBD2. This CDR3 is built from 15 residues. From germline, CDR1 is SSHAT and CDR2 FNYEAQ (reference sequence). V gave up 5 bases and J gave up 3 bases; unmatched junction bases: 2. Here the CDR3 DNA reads TGTGCCAGCAGCCCACTAGCGGGAGGCTACAATGAGCAGTTCTTC. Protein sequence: CASSPLAGGYNEQFF.

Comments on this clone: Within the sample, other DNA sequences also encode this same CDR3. CDR3 protein: CASSYLSPYEQYF. The DNA for the CDR3 is TGTGCCAGCAGTTACCTAAGTCCATACGAGCAGTACTTC. V and J are TRBV6-5 and TRBJ2-7; no definite D call. CDR1 is MNHEY and CDR2 is SVGAGI in the germline V gene. The CDR3 extends over 13 amino acids. V lost 2 bases and J 4 bases, leaving 9 bases between the germline ends.

The CDR3 bases are TGTGCCAGCAGTTACCGGGGACGGGACAATCAGCCCCAGCATTTT. Translating gives CASSYRGRDNQPQHF. The chain employs TRBV6-5 and TRBJ1-5, with D possibly TRBD1 on 5 matching bases. The V gene lost 2 bases and the J gene lost 3 bases, with 11 bases spanning the gap. Germline V gene sequence: CDR1 MNHEY, CDR2 SVGAGI. This CDR3 comprises 15 residues.

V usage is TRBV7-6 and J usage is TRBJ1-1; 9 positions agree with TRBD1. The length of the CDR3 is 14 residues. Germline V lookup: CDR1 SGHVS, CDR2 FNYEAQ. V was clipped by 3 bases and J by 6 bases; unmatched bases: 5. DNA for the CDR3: TGTGCCAGCAGCTTCGGGGACAGGGCTTCTGAAGCTTTCTTT. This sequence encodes CASSFGDRASEAFF.

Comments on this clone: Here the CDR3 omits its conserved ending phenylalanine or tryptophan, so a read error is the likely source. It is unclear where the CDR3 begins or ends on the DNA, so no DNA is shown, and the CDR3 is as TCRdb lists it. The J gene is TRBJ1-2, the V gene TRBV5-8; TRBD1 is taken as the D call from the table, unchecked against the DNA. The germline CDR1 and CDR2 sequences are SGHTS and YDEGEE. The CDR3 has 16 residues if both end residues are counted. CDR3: CASSMTNWDRPSLVSL.

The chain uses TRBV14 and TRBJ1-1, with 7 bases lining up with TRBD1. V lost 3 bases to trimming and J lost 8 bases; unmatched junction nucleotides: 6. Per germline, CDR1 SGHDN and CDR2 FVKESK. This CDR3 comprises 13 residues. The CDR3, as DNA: TGTGCCAGCAGCCACATGACAGGGTGGGAAGCTTTCTTT. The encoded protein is CASSHMTGWEAFF.

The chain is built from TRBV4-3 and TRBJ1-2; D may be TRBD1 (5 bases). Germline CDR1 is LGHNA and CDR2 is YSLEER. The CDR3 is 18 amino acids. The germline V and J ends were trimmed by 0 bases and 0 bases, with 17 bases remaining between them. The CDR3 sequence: CASSQEPAGTRSNYGYTF. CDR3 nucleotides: TGCGCCAGCAGCCAAGAACCGGCAGGGACCCGCTCTAACTATGGCTACACCTTC.

The CDR3 nucleotides read TGTGCCAGCAGCCTAAGGGGATTTGAAGCTTTCTTT. Its protein is CASSLRGFEAFF. This chain joins TRBV7-9 and TRBJ1-1; D possibly corresponds to TRBD1 (5 bases). V was trimmed by 5 bases and J by 7 bases, leaving 11 bases between them. Germline V gives CDR1 SEHNR, CDR2 FQNEAQ (reference sequence). This CDR3 spans 12 amino acids.

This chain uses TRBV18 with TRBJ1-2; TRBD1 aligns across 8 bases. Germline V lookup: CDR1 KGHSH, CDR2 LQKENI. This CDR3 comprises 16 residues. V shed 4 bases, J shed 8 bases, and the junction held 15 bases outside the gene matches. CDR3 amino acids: CASSHNFGQGEEGYTF. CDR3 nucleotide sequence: TGTGCCAGCTCACATAATTTCGGACAGGGTGAGGAAGGCTACACCTTC.

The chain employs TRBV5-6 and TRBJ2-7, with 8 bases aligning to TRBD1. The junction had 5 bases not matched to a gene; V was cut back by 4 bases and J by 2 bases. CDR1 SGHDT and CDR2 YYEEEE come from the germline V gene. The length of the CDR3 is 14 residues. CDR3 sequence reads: CASSGPGQAYEQYF. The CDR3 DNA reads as TGTGCCAGCAGCGGGCCGGGACAGGCCTACGAGCAGTACTTC.

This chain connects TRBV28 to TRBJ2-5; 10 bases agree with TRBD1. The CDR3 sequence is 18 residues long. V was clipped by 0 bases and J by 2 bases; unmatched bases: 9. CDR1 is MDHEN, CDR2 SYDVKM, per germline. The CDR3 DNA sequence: TGTGCCAGCAGTTTATGGGACAGGGGGTCGGTTAATCAAGAGACCCAGTACTTC. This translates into CASSLWDRGSVNQETQYF.

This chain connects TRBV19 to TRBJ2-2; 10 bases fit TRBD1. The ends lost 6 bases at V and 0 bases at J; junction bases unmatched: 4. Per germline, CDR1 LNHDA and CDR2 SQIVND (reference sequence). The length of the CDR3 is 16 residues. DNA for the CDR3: TGTGCCAGTAGGACGACAGGGGGCGCGAACACCGGGGAGCTGTTTTTT. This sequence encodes CASRTTGGANTGELFF.

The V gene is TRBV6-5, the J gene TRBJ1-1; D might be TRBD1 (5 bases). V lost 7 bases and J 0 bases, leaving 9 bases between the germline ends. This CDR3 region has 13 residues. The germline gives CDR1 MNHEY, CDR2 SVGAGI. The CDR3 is CASMTDMNTEAFF. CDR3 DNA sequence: TGTGCCAGCATGACAGACATGAACACTGAAGCTTTCTTT.

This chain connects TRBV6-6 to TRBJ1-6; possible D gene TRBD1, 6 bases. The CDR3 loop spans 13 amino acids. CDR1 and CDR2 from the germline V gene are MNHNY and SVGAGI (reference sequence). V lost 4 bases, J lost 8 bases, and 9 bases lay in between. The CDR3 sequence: CASSFPGDSPLHF. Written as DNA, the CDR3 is TGTGCCAGCAGTTTCCCAGGGGATTCACCCCTCCACTTT.

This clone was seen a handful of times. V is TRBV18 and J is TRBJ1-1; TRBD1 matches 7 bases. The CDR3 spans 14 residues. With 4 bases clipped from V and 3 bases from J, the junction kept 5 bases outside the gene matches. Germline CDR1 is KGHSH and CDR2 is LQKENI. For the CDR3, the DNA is TGTGCCAGCTCACGCGAAACAGGGGACACTGAAGCTTTCTTT. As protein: CASSRETGDTEAFF.